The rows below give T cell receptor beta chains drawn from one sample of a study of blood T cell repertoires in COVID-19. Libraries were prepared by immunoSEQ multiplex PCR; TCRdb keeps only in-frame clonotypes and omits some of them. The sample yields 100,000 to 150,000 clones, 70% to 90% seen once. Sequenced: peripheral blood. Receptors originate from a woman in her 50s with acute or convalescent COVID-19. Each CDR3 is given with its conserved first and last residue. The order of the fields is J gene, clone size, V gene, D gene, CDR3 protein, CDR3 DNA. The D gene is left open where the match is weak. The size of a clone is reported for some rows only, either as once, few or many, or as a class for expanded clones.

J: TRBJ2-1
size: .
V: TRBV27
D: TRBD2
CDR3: CASSFRRGVNNEQFF
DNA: TGTGCCAGCAGTTTTCGGCGGGGGGTCAACAATGAGCAGTTCTTC

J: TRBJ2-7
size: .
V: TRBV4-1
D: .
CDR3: CASSLLDRRDYEQYF
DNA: TGCGCCAGCAGCTTACTAGACCGGAGGGACTACGAGCAGTACTTC

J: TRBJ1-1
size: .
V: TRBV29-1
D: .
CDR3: CSVAVLMDTEAFF
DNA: TGCAGCGTAGCCGTTTTAATGGACACTGAAGCTTTCTTT

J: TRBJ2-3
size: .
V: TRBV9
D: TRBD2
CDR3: CASSVGSSGFTDTQYF
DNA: TGTGCCAGCAGCGTAGGCTCTAGCGGGTTCACAGATACGCAGTATTTT

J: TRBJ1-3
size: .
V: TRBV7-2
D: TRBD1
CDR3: CASSPPPRGPYSGNTIYF
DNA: TGTGCCAGCAGCCCTCCCCCGAGGGGGCCATACTCTGGAAACACCATATATTTT

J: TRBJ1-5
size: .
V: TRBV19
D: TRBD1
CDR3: CASSPDRGLIGNQPQHF
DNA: TGTGCCAGTAGTCCAGACAGGGGGCTGATTGGCAATCAGCCCCAGCATTTT

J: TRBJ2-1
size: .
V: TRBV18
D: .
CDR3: CASSPPGRYNEQFF
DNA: TGTGCCAGCTCACCCCCCGGCAGGTACAATGAGCAGTTCTTC

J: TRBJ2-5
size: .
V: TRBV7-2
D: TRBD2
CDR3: CASGLAGAYQETQYF
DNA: TGTGCCAGCGGTCTAGCGGGGGCCTACCAAGAGACCCAGTACTTC

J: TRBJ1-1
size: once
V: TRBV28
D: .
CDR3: CASSFHPLRTEAFF
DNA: TGTGCCAGCAGTTTCCACCCGCTTCGGACTGAAGCTTTCTTT

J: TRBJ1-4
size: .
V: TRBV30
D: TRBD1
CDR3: CAWRVFDRVREKLFF
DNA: TGTGCCTGGAGAGTATTTGACAGGGTCAGGGAAAAACTGTTTTTT

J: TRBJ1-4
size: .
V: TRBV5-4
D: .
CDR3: CASSDPGSTNEKLFF
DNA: TGTGCCAGCAGCGATCCAGGGTCAACTAATGAAAAACTGTTTTTT

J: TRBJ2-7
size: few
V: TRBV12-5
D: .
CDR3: CASGSLLGAIRTEQYF
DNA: TGTGCTAGTGGTTCTCTCTTGGGGGCCATTCGGACGGAGCAGTACTTC

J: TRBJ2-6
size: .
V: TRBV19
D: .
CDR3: CASSIDPLGGRGSSGANVLTF
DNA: TGTGCCAGTAGTATAGATCCGCTGGGGGGGCGAGGCTCCTCTGGGGCCAACGTCCTGACTTTC

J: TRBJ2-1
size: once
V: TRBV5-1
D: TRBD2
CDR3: CASSSSGATYNEQFF
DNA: TGCGCCAGCAGCTCTAGCGGGGCGACCTACAATGAGCAGTTCTTC

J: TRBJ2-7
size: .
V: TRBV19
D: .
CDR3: CASSSPLREEQYF
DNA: TGTGCCAGTAGTTCTCCTCTTAGGGAGGAGCAGTACTTC

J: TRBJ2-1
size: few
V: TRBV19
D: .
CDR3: CASSIDSRVINEQFF
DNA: TGTGCCAGTAGTATAGATTCGAGGGTAATCAATGAGCAGTTCTTC

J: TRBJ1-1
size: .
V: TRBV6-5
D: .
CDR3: CASIKNSGFRYAFF
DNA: TGTGCCAGCATAAAAAACTCAGGGTTTAGGTATGCTTTCTTT

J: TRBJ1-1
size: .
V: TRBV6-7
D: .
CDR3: CASSYLVEGDTEAFF
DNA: TGTGCCAGCAGTTACCTCGTCGAGGGGGACACTGAAGCTTTCTTT

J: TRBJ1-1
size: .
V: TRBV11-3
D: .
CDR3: CASSFSGHENTEAFF
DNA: TGTGCCAGCAGCTTCTCGGGACACGAGAACACTGAAGCTTTCTTT

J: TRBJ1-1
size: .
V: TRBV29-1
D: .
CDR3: CSVNREMNTEAFF
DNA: TGCAGCGTGAACAGGGAGATGAACACTGAAGCTTTCTTT

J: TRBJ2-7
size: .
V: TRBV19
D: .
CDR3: CASSIDIASGTYEQYF
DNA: TGTGCCAGTAGTATAGACATAGCCTCAGGGACATACGAGCAGTACTTC

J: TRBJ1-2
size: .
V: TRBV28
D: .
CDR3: CASSPRPAGDQNYGYTF
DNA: TGTGCCAGCAGTCCGCGGCCGGCAGGGGACCAGAACTATGGCTACACCTTC

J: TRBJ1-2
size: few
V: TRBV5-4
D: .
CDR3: CASSFPSGQVNYGYTF
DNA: TGTGCCAGCAGCTTTCCCTCGGGACAAGTTAACTATGGCTACACCTTC

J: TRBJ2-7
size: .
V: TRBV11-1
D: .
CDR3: CASSLLDTSSYEQYF
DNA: TGTGCCAGCAGCTTACTGGACACGAGCTCCTACGAGCAGTACTTC

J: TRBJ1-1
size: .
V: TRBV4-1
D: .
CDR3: CASSQDGQTTEAFF
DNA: TGCGCCAGCAGCCAAGATGGACAGACCACTGAAGCTTTCTTT

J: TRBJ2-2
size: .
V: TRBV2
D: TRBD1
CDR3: CASSVDRLNTGELFF
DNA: TGTGCCAGCAGTGTGGACAGGTTGAACACCGGGGAGCTGTTTTTT

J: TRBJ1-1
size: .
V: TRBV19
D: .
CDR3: CASNPGGNTVNTEAFF
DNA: TGTGCCAGTAACCCGGGGGGAAACACTGTGAACACTGAAGCTTTCTTT

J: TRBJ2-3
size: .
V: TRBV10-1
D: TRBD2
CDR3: CASSDPAGEADTQYF
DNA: TGCGCCAGCAGTGACCCAGCGGGAGAGGCAGATACGCAGTATTTT

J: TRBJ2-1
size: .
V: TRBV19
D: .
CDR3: CASSIDLRETYNEQFF
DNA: TGTGCCAGTAGTATAGATCTGAGGGAAACATACAATGAGCAGTTCTTC

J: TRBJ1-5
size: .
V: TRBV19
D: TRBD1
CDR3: CASSTGQRRYSNQPQHF
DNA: TGTGCCAGTAGTACGGGACAGCGCCGTTATAGCAATCAGCCCCAGCATTTT

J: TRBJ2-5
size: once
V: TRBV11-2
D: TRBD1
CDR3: CASSLDLGQGKTQYF
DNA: TGTGCCAGCAGCTTAGACCTCGGACAGGGAAAGACCCAGTACTTC

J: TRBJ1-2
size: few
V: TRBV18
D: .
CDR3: CASSPASQPGRSGYTF
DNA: TGTGCCAGCTCACCGGCGAGTCAGCCGGGTAGGTCGGGCTACACCTTC

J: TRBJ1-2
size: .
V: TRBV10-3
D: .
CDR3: CAISSQVNYGYTF
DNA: TGTGCCATCAGTTCACAGGTTAACTATGGCTACACCTTC

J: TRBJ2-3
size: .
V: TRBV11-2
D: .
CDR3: CASSFGGSTDTQYF
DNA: TGTGCCAGCAGCTTCGGTGGTAGCACAGATACGCAGTATTTT

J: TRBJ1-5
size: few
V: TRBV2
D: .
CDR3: CASSENEGNQPQHF
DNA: TGTGCCAGCAGTGAAAACGAGGGCAATCAGCCCCAGCATTTT

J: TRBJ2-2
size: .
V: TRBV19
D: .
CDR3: CASSRYLGGPSANTGELFF
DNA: TGTGCCAGTAGTAGATACCTGGGGGGTCCTTCTGCGAACACCGGGGAGCTGTTTTTT

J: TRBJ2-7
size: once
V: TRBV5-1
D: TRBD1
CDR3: CASSSSGQAYEQYF
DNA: TGCGCCAGCAGCTCCTCGGGACAGGCCTACGAGCAGTACTTC

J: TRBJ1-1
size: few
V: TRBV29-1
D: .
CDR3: CSGEANLNTEAFF
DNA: TGCAGCGGAGAGGCAAACCTCAACACTGAAGCTTTCTTT

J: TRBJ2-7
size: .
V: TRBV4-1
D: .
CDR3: CASSPIFSGRSSYEQYF
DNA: TGCGCCAGCAGCCCGATTTTTAGCGGTCGGAGCTCCTACGAGCAGTACTTC

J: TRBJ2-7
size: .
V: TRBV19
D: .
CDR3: CASSRGLNRDSYEQYF
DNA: TGTGCCAGTAGCAGAGGATTGAACAGGGACTCCTACGAGCAGTACTTC

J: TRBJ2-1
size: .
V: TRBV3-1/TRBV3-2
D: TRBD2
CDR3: CASSRSGTSGYNEQFF
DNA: TGTGCCAGCAGCCGATCCGGGACTAGCGGATACAATGAGCAGTTCTTC

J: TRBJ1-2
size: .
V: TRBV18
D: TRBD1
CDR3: CASSSNPGQGSYGYTF
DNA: TGTGCCAGCTCATCAAATCCGGGACAGGGGAGCTATGGCTACACCTTC

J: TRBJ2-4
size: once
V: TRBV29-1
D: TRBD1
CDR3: CSVRQGGNIQYF
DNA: TGCAGCGTTCGACAGGGCGGAAACATTCAGTACTTC

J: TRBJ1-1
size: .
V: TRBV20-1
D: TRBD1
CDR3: CSASKNRGSGNTEAFF
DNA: TGCAGTGCTAGTAAAAACAGGGGTTCGGGGAACACTGAAGCTTTCTTT

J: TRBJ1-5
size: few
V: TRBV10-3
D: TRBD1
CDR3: CAISETGDQPQHF
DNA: TGTGCCATCAGTGAGACAGGGGATCAGCCCCAGCATTTT

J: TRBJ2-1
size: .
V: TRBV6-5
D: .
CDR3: CASGITPRNEQFF
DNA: TGTGCCAGCGGTATCACGCCGAGGAATGAGCAGTTCTTC

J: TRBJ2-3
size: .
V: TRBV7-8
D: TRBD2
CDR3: CASSLSGAASGSGTQYF
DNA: TGTGCCAGCAGCTTATCGGGCGCGGCTAGCGGGAGTGGTACGCAGTATTTT

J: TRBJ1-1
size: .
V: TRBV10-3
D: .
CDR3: CAISESWGGATEAFF
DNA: TGTGCCATCAGTGAGTCGTGGGGGGGGGCGACTGAAGCTTTCTTT

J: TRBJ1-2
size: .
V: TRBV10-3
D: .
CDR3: CAISDGGSYLGSYGYTF
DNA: TGTGCCATCAGTGATGGGGGGAGTTATTTGGGGTCTTATGGCTACACCTTC

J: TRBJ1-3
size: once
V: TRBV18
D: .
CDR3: CASSPVGSGSGNTIYF
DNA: TGTGCCAGCTCACCAGTGGGTTCGGGATCTGGAAACACCATATATTTT

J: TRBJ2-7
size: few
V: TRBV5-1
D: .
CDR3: CASSLLGQSYEQYF
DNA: TGCGCCAGCAGCTTGTTGGGACAATCCTACGAGCAGTACTTC

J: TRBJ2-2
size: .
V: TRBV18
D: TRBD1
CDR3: CASSLLGQGDGELFF
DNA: TGTGCCAGCTCACTACTTGGACAGGGCGACGGGGAGCTGTTTTTT

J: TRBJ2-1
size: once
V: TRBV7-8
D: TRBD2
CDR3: CASSLLLAAHNEQFF
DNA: TGTGCCAGCAGCTTATTACTAGCGGCCCACAATGAGCAGTTCTTC

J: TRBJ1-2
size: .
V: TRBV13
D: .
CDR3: CASSLEERRYGYTF
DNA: TGTGCCAGCAGCTTAGAGGAGCGGCGCTATGGCTACACCTTC

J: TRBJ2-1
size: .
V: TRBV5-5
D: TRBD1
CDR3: CASSFQPTGVGSRSYNEQFF
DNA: TGTGCCAGCAGCTTCCAGCCGACAGGGGTAGGCTCTCGCTCCTACAATGAGCAGTTCTTC

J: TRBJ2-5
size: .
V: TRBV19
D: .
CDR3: CASSLRRAGEKTQYF
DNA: TGTGCCAGTAGTCTTCGGCGGGCTGGGGAAAAGACCCAGTACTTC

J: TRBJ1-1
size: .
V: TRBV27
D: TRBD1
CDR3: CASSSNRGNTEAFF
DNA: TGTGCCAGCAGTTCAAACAGGGGGAACACTGAAGCTTTCTTT

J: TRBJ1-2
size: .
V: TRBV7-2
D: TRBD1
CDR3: CASSARTGGGNYGYTF
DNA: TGTGCCAGCAGCGCAAGGACAGGGGGCGGGAACTATGGCTACACCTTC

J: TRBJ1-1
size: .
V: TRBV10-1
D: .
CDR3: CASSTTPGRTEAFF
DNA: TGCGCCAGCAGCACAACCCCAGGGCGGACTGAAGCTTTCTTT

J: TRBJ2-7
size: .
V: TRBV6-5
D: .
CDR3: CASSAHRDTPFEQYF
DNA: TGTGCCAGCAGCGCTCACCGGGACACCCCTTTCGAGCAGTACTTC